The 12 T cell receptor beta chains listed next were all sequenced from one sample in a study of blood T cell repertoires in COVID-19. TCRdb's copy holds only in-frame clones and misses some; the assay was immunoSEQ multiplex PCR. The table has about 240,000 clones, about four fifths seen once. Sequencing was carried out using peripheral blood. The source of these receptors is a woman over 75 with acute or convalescent COVID-19.

About this clone: The sample carries other DNA sequences with the same CDR3. The chain uses TRBV28 and TRBJ1-6; D is possibly TRBD1 (5 bases). The germline CDR1 and CDR2 sequences are MDHEN and SYDVKM. The CDR3 runs to 15 residues. Trimming shortened V by 5 bases and J by 4 bases, and 12 bases separated the two germline ends. The CDR3 here is CASSPGHPYNSPLHF. CDR3 in DNA: TGTGCCAGCAGTCCTGGACACCCGTATAATTCACCCCTCCACTTT. The full variable domain, with the rest looked up from reference TRBV28 and TRBJ1-6, is DVKVTQSSRYLVKRTGEKVFLECVQDMDHENMFWYRQDPGLGLRLIYFSYDVKMKEKGDIPEGYSVSREKKERFSLILESASTNQTSMYLCASSPGHPYNSPLHFGNGTRLTVT.

This chain connects TRBV3-1 (or the pseudogene TRBV3-2) to TRBJ2-5; D might be TRBD1 (6 bases). V was shortened by 0 bases and J by 0 bases, with 11 bases between the two germline ends. CDR1 and CDR2 from the germline V gene are LGHDT and YNNKEL (reference sequence). The CDR3 consists of 16 residues. Here the CDR3 reads CASSQDRTVYQETQYF. The CDR3 bases are TGTGCCAGCAGCCAAGACAGGACAGTGTACCAAGAGACCCAGTACTTC.

This chain joins TRBV7-2 and TRBJ2-7; TRBD1 agrees at 8 bases. This CDR3 region has 14 residues. Germline V gene data show CDR1 as SGHTA and CDR2 as FQGNSA. The J segment lost 6 bases and the V segment lost 5 bases, leaving 9 bases of the junction unmatched. The CDR3, as DNA: TGTGCCAGCAGCCCCCGGACAGGGTGGGGCGAGCAGTACTTC. Translating it yields CASSPRTGWGEQYF.

The genes are TRBV27 and TRBJ2-1; unclear D gene. Trimming cost V 6 bases and J 0 bases, with 15 bases left between them. Germline loops: CDR1 MNHEY, CDR2 SMNVEV (reference sequence). This CDR3 has 16 amino acids. The CDR3 region has the DNA TGTGCCAGCAGCCGCCCGGAGTCGAGCTCCTACAATGAGCAGTTCTTC. This encodes CASSRPESSSYNEQFF.

The chain has TRBV29-1 and TRBJ2-5; 10 nucleotides match TRBD1. The CDR3 is 12 amino acids. The germline V gene has CDR1 SQVTM and CDR2 ANQGSEA. J lost 2 bases, V lost 7 bases, and 1 base had no gene match. The CDR3 loop reads CSAGQGQETQYF. In nucleotides, the CDR3 is TGCAGCGCGGGACAGGGGCAAGAGACCCAGTACTTC.

The rearrangement joins TRBV24-1 to TRBJ1-3, with 7 bases matching TRBD1. The germline V gene encodes CDR1 KGHDR and CDR2 SFDVKD. This CDR3 contains 13 residues. CDR3 loop: CTSARGDGNTIYF. For the CDR3, the DNA is TGTACTTCGGCCAGGGGGGATGGAAACACCATATATTTT.

The J gene is TRBJ2-5, the V gene TRBV5-1; no clear D. Trimming pared 0 bases from V and 7 bases from J, leaving 13 bases between. Germline CDR1 is SGHRS and CDR2 is YFSETQ. This CDR3 comprises 14 residues. The CDR3: CASSLGQVLRTQYF. The CDR3 DNA is TGCGCCAGCAGCTTGGGACAAGTCCTCCGGACCCAGTACTTC.

The rearrangement uses TRBV2 and TRBJ1-2; TRBD1 aligns across 7 bases. Trimming at V came to 0 bases and at J to 6 bases, leaving 13 bases not matched to a gene. The CDR3 sequence is 17 residues long. Germline-derived CDR1 and CDR2 are SNHLY and FYNNEI. DNA for the CDR3: TGTGCCAGCAGTGAAGCTAGGGGGCTGGGCTTTATCGATGGCTACACCTTC. It translates to CASSEARGLGFIDGYTF.

DNA for the CDR3: TGTGCCAGCAGTTACTCGCGGGGATTGGGTGAAGCTTTCTTT. Its translation is CASSYSRGLGEAFF. V is TRBV6-5 and J is TRBJ1-1; unclear D gene. The V end lost 0 bases, the J end lost 7 bases, and 12 bases lay between the germline ends. This CDR3 spans 14 amino acids. Germline values: CDR1 MNHEY, CDR2 SVGAGI.

The chain links TRBV5-4 to TRBJ2-5; D gene unclear. V lost 0 bases and J 1 base, leaving 13 bases between the germline ends. This CDR3 contains 16 residues. Germline CDR1 is SGHNT and CDR2 is YYREEE (reference sequence). CDR3 nucleotides: TGTGCCAGCAGCTTGGGGGCAGTTGGGCCCCAAGAGACCCAGTACTTC. Residues: CASSLGAVGPQETQYF.

The J gene is TRBJ2-7, the V gene TRBV7-9, with D perhaps matching TRBD2 (6 bases). Trimming pared 2 bases from V and 6 bases from J, leaving 8 bases between. The CDR3 spans 12 residues. CDR1 is SEHNR and CDR2 is FQNEAQ in the germline V gene (reference sequence). CDR3: CASSLYGGEQYF. CDR3 in DNA: TGTGCCAGCAGCTTATACGGGGGCGAGCAGTACTTC.

A few counts support this clone. The chain employs TRBV18 and TRBJ2-7, with 8 bases lining up with TRBD1. V was pared by 5 bases and J by 6 bases, with 6 bases of the junction left unmatched. The germline V gene encodes CDR1 KGHSH and CDR2 LQKENI. This CDR3 region has 13 residues. CDR3: CASSSLDRVEQYF. The CDR3 nucleotides are TGTGCCAGCTCATCCTTGGACAGGGTCGAGCAGTACTTC.